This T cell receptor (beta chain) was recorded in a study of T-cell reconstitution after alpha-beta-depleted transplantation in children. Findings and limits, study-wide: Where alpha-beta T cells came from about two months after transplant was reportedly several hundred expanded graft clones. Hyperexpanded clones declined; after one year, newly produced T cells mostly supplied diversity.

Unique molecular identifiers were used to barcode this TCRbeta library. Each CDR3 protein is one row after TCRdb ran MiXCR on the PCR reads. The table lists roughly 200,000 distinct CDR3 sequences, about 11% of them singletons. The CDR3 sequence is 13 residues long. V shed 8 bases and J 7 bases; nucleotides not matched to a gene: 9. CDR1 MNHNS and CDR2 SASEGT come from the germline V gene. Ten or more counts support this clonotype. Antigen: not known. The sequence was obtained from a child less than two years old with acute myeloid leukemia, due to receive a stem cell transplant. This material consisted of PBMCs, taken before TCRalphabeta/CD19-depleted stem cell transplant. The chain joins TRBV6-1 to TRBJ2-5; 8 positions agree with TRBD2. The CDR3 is CASAAGGGRTQYF. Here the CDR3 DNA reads TGTGCCAGCGCTGCAGGCGGGGGGCGGACCCAGTACTTC.